This T cell receptor (beta chain) was documented in a study of cytomegalovirus exposure and HLA in healthy donors. Points from the study as a whole: Most subjects' HLA-A and HLA-B alleles were reportedly predicted from TCR beta sequences.

In germline, CDR1 is MGHDK, CDR2 SYGVNS. Losses at the gene ends were 6 bases for V and 3 bases for J; bases not matched to a gene: 12. The CDR3 length is 16 residues. Primers included in the PCR were 60 Vbeta and 13 Jbeta primers. The repertoire was sequenced with immunoSEQ multiplex PCR; TCRdb's copy has only in-frame clones and lacks some. The table has some 200,000 clones, roughly 79% seen once. On this clone: Its matching antigen is unknown.

Material: PBMCs. The TCR sequence derives from a woman aged 25 to 45 in good health and CMV-seropositive. The chain recombines TRBV25-1 with TRBJ2-3, with 7 bases aligning to TRBD1. The CDR3 DNA reads TGTGCCAGCAGCACACGACAGGGAGACTGGACAGATACGCAGTATTTT. It translates to CASSTRQGDWTDTQYF.